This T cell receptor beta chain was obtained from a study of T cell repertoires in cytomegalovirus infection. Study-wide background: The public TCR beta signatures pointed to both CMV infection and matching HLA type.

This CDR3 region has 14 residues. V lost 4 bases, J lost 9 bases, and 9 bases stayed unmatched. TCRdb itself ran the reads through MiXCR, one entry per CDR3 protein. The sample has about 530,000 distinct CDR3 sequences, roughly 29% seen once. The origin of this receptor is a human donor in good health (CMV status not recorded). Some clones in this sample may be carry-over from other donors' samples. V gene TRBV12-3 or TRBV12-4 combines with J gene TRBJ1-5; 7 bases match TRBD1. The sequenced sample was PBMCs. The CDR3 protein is CASSWTAGGVPQHF. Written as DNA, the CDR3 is TGTGCCAGCAGTTGGACGGCAGGGGGGGTGCCCCAGCATTTT.